In this sample, the clone carrying this T cell receptor (beta chain) turned up many times. Its matching antigen is unknown. This CDR3 has 15 amino acids. Germline CDR1 reads MDHEN; CDR2 reads SYDVKM. Trimming removed 4 bases from V and 1 base from J; junction bases left unmatched: 5. RNA transcripts yielded amplified TCR beta CDR3 regions. The TCR CDR3 was amplified in a first-round RT-PCR using the HTBI primer set. One entry per CDR3 protein results from TCRdb running MiXCR on the multiplex PCR reads. This table holds 450,000 to 600,000 distinct CDR3 sequences, 12% to 15% found once. The data are from a study of T cells in Graves' hyperthyroidism and ophthalmopathy. Study observations and caveats: Most expanded thyroid clonotypes above 0.001 also appeared in blood. A 13 V-J model separated ophthalmopathy from stable hyperthyroidism.

The sequenced sample was blood. The TCR comes from a woman aged 40 to 50 with Graves' hyperthyroidism. The chain joins TRBV28 to TRBJ2-7, with 9 positions matching TRBD1. This CDR3 is CASSSTGTGSYEQYF. The CDR3 DNA reads as TGTGCCAGCAGTTCAACCGGGACAGGGTCCTACGAGCAGTACTTC.